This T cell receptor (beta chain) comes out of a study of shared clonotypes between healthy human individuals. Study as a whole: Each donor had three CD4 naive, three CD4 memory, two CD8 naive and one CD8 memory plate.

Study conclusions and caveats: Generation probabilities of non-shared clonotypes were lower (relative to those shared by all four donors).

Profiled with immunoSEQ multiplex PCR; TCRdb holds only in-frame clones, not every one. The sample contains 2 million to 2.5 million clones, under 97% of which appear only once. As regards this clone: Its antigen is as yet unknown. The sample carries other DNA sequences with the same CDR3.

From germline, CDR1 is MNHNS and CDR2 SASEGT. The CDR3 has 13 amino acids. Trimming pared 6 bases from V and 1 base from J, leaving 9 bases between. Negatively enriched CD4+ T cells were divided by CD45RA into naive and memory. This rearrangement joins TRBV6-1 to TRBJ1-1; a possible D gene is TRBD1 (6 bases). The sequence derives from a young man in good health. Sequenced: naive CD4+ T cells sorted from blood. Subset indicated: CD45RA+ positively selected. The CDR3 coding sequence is TGTGCCAGCAGGGACAGAGGGAACACTGAAGCTTTCTTT. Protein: CASRDRGNTEAFF.